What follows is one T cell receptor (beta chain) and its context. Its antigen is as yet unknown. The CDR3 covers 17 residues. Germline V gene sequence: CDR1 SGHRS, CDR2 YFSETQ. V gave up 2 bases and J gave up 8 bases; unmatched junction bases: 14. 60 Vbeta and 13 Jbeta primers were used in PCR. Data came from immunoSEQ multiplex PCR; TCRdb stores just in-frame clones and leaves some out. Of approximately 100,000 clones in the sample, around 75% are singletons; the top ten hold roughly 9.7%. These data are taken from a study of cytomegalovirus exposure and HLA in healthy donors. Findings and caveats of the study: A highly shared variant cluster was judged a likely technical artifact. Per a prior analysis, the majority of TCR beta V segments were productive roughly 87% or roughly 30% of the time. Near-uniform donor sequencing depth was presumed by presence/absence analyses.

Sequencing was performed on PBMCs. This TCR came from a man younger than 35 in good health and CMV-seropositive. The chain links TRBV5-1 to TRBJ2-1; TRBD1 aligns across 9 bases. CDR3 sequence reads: CASSFPTGQGPSDEQFF. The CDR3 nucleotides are TGCGCCAGCAGCTTTCCCACGGGACAGGGTCCTAGTGATGAGCAGTTCTTC.